This T cell receptor beta chain originates from a study of identical twins. TCRdb ran MiXCR on the 5' RACE reads and lists one entry per CDR3 protein. The sample has approximately 220,000 distinct CDR3 sequences, around 8.1% seen once. CDR1 DFQATT and CDR2 SNEGSKA come from the germline V gene (reference sequence). CDR3 length equals 16 residues. V was clipped by 3 bases and J by 0 bases, with 18 bases between them. A further study also used this sample, focusing on yellow fever vaccine responses in identical twins. That paper states: Twins' T cell vaccine responses reportedly looked partly convergent, partly personalized.

Source material: memory (CD45RO+) T cells sorted from blood. The chain uses TRBV20-1 and TRBJ2-7, with D tentatively TRBD1 (6 bases). The TCR was taken from a woman aged 18-29 years in good health. CDR3 residues: CSASRGSLLSSYEQYF. In DNA, the CDR3 is TGCAGTGCTAGCAGGGGTTCGCTCCTAAGCTCCTACGAGCAGTACTTC.